The clone carrying this TCR beta chain was seen only a few times. These data are taken from a study of T-cell memory formation after mild COVID-19. Across the study: TCR clusters were mostly confined to one donor each.

Trimming stripped 3 bases from V and 8 bases from J, with 8 bases between. Germline lookup yields CDR1 SGDLS and CDR2 YYNGEE. The CDR3 runs to 12 residues. Constant-segment primers were used for 5'RACE, and the resulting TCR alpha and TCR beta cDNA libraries carried sample barcodes and UMIs. TCRdb used MiXCR to reprocess the 5' RACE reads, holding one entry per CDR3 protein. The data contain 190,000 or so distinct CDR3 sequences, roughly 27% of them singletons. This chain connects TRBV9 to TRBJ2-2; D call uncertain. The sequenced sample was PBMCs or a T cell subset sorted from them (not recorded which). The sequence was obtained from an adult woman who had mild COVID-19 (a few samples of this study predate the infection). Cell type and time point are not known. Here the CDR3 reads CASSGGLGELFF. The DNA for the CDR3 is TGTGCCAGCAGCGGTGGGCTGGGGGAGCTGTTTTTT.